This note documents a single T cell receptor (beta chain) sequence. From germline, CDR1 is LNHDA and CDR2 SQIVND (reference sequence). The CDR3 loop spans 14 amino acids. V gave up 5 bases and J gave up 4 bases; unmatched junction bases: 4. This sample was included in a study of blood T cell repertoires in COVID-19. Looking at the study overall: T cells, B-cell-depleted T cells, or PBMCs supplied cDNA or gDNA.

The protocol was immunoSEQ multiplex PCR, while the TCRdb copy is restricted to in-frame clones and leaves out a portion. The sample has 200,000 to 300,000 clones, about 89% seen once. The participants were between about 18 and 90 years old and came from 24 US areas. Cohorts were determined from participant-reported clinical history. Two negative PCRs, clearance, or symptom resolution were required of recovered Cohort 3 donors. The TCR originated in a man aged 40-49 years who had recovered from COVID-19. V usage is TRBV19 and J usage is TRBJ1-2, with TRBD1 matching 10 bases. The sequenced sample consisted of PBMCs or T cells enriched from blood (not recorded which). DNA for the CDR3: TGTGCCAGTAGTCTTCGGACAGGGGGCTATGGCTACACCTTC. Protein: CASSLRTGGYGYTF.